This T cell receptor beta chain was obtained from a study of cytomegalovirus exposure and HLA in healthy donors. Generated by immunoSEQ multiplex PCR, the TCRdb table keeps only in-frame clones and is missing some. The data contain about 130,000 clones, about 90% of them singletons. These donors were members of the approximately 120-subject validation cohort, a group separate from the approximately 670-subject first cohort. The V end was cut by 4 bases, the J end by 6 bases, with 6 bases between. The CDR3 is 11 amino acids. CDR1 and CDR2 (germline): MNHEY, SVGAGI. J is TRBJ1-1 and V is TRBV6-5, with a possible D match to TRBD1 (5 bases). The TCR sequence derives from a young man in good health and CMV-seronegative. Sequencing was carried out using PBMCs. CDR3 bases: TGTGCCAGCAGTTGGGGCGCTGAAGCTTTCTTT. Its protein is CASSWGAEAFF.